The clone carrying this TCR beta chain has just a few counts. Antigen specificity is unknown. The data were taken from a study of T cell repertoires in cytomegalovirus infection. One entry per CDR3 protein results from TCRdb running MiXCR on the reads. The table lists under 95,000 distinct CDR3 sequences, 45% to 50% of them singletons. The ends were cut back, 10 bases at V and 5 bases at J, with 17 bases in the middle. CDR3 length equals 14 residues. The germline CDR1 and CDR2 sequences are SGHVS and FQNEAQ. Study results and limitations: Accumulated public TCR beta family frequency recognized individuals carrying CMV together with the relevant HLA. HLA-C-restricted TCR beta clonotypes specific for CMV led the ex vivo response.

The chain joins TRBV7-8 to TRBJ2-2; no clear D gene. The sequenced sample was CD8+ T cells from cultured PBMCs, obtained from culture after CMV antigen stimulation. The TCR sequence derives from a human donor in good health (CMV status not recorded). Some clones in this sample may be carry-over from other donors' samples. CDR3 residues: CATQPLRGTGELFF. The CDR3 bases are TGTGCCACCCAACCCCTCCGTGGGACCGGGGAGCTGTTTTTT.